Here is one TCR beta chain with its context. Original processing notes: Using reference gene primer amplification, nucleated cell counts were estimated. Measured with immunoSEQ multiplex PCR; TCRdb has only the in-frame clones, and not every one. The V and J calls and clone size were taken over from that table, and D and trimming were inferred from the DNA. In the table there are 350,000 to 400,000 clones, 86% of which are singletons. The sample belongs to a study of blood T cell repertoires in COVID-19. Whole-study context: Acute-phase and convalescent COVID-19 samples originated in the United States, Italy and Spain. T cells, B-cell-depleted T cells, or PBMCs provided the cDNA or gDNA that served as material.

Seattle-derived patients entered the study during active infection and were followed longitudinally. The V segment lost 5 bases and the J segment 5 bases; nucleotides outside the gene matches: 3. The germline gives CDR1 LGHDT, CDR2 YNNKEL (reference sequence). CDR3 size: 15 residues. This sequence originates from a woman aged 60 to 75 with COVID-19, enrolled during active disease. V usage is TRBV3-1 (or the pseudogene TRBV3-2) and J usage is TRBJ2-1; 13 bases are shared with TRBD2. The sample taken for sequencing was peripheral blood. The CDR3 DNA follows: TGTGCCAGCAGCGCGGGACTAGCGGGAAACAATGAGCAGTTCTTC. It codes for CASSAGLAGNNEQFF.